The entry that follows covers one T cell receptor (beta chain) sequence. Unique molecular identifiers featured in how the TCRbeta library was prepared. TCRdb itself ran the PCR reads through MiXCR, one entry per CDR3 protein. The repertoire includes under 450,000 distinct CDR3 sequences, about 14% of them detected once, and around 4% sits in the top ten. These data belong to a study of T-cell reconstitution after alpha-beta-depleted transplantation in children. There are 13 residues in the CDR3. Germline V gene data show CDR1 as DFQATT and CDR2 as SNEGSKA (reference sequence). V was pared by 3 bases and J by 4 bases, with 3 bases of the junction left unmatched.

This clonotype was obtained from a human donor who donated a stem cell graft to a child with Fanconi anemia. Sequencing used PBMCs, obtained from the stem cell graft. The J gene is TRBJ2-3, the V gene TRBV20-1; 8 positions match TRBD2. CDR3 sequence: CSASGGAPDTQYF. Here the CDR3 DNA reads TGCAGTGCTAGCGGGGGGGCCCCAGATACGCAGTATTTT.